The subject of this entry is one T cell receptor beta chain. This sample is drawn from a study of CD8 T cell repertoires and HIV-1 epitope variants. CDR1 and CDR2 from the germline V gene are LNHDA and SQIVND (reference sequence). CDR3 length equals 15 residues. The ends were cut back, 2 bases at V and 0 bases at J, with 8 bases in the middle. Sequencing used immunoSEQ multiplex PCR; TCRdb keeps in-frame clones, though not all of them. This table has roughly 100,000 clones, roughly 81% appearing once. This receptor was obtained from a male donor with HIV. This chain joins TRBV19 and TRBJ2-1; D gene unclear. The sequenced material came from uncultured baseline CD8+ T cells from peripheral blood mononuclear cells (PBMCs). The CDR3 DNA reads TGTGCCAGTAGTATACAGCGAAGCTCCTACAATGAGCAGTTCTTC. Its translation is CASSIQRSSYNEQFF.